This record looks at one T cell receptor beta chain sequence and its context. What it binds is unknown. Stated time point: pre-treatment baseline. The data were obtained in a study of blood T cell dynamics during melanoma immunotherapy. Study observations and caveats: PBMC repertoires of eventual disease-control patients split at W3 into clonality or diversity gains.

TCRdb's copy holds only in-frame clones and misses some; the assay was immunoSEQ multiplex PCR. Here the sample spans about 4,900 clones, around 85% being singletons. The CDR3 loop spans 14 amino acids. CDR1 and CDR2 from the germline V gene are SGHAT and FQNNGV. V was trimmed by 5 bases and J by 5 bases, leaving 15 bases between them. V and J are TRBV11-2 and TRBJ2-5; D could derive from TRBD1 or TRBD2 (5 bases each). The starting material was blood, obtained from a patient treated with checkpoint blockade. The clonotype was recovered from a human donor with melanoma. Written as DNA, the CDR3 is TGTGCCAGCAGCCCGGACACGGGGCGGGAGACCCAGTACTTC. This gives the protein CASSPDTGRETQYF.